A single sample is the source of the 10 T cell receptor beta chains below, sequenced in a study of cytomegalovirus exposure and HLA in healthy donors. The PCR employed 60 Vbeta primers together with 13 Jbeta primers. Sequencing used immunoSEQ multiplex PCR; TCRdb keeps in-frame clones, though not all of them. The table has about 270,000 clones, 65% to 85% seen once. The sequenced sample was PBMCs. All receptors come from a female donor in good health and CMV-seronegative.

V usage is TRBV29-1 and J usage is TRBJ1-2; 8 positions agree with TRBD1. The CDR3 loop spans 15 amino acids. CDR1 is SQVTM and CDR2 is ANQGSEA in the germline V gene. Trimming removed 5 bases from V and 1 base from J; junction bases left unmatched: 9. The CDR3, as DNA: TGCAGCGTTTCCGGACAGGGATTAAGTAACTATGGCTACACCTTC. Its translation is CSVSGQGLSNYGYTF.

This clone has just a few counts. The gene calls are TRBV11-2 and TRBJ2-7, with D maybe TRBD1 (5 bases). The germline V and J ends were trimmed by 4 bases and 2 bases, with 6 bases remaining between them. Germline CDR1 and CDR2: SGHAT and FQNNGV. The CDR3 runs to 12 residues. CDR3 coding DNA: TGTGCCAGCAGCTCGACAGCCTACGAGCAGTACTTC. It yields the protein CASSSTAYEQYF.

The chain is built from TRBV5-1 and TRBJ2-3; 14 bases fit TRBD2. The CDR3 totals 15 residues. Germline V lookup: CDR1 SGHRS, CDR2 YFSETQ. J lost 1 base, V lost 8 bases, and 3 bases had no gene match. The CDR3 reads CASTTSGRGTDTQYF. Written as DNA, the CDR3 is TGCGCCAGTACGACTAGCGGGAGGGGCACAGATACGCAGTATTTT.

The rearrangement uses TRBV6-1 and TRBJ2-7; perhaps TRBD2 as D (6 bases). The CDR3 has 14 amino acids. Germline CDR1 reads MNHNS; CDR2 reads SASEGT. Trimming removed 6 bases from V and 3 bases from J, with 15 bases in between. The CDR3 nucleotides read TGTGCCAGCAGACCGAAAGGAGGGGTCTACGAGCAGTACTTC. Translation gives CASRPKGGVYEQYF.

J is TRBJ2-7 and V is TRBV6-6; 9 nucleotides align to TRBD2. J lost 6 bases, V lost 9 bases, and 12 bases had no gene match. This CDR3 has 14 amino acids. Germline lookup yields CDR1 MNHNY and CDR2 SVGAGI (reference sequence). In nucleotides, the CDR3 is TGTGCCAGTAGACAGGTAGCGGGAGTAGGCGAGCAGTACTTC. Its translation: CASRQVAGVGEQYF.

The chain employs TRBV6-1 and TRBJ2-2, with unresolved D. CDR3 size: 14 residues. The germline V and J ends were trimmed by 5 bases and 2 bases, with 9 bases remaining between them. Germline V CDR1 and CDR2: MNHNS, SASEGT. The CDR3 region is CASSQVSNTGELFF. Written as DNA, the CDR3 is TGTGCCAGCAGTCAGGTTTCTAACACCGGGGAGCTGTTTTTT.

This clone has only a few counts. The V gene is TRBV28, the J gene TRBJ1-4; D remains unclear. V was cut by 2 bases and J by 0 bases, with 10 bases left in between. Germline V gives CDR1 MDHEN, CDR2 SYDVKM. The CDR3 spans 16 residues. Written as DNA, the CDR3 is TGTGCCAGCAGTTTAGATAGAATTTCAACTAATGAAAAACTGTTTTTT. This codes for CASSLDRISTNEKLFF.

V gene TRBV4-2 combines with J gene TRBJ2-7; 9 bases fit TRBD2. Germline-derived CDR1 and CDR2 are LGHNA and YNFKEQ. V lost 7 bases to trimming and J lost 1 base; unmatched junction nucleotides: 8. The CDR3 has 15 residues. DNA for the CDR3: TGTGCCAGCAAGATACATCTAGCGGGGTCCTACGAGCAGTACTTC. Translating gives CASKIHLAGSYEQYF.

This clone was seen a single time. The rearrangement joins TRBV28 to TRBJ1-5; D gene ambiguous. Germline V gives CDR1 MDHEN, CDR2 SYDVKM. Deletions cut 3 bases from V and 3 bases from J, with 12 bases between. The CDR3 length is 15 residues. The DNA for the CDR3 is TGTGCCAGCAGTTTGCGCCGGGGTAACAATCAGCCCCAGCATTTT. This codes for CASSLRRGNNQPQHF.

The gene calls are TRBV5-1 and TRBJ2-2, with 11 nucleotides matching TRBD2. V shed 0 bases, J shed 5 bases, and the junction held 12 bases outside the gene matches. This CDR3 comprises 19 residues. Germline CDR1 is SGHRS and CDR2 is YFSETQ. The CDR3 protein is CASSLEGSGRDRQTGELFF. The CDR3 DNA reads TGCGCCAGCAGCTTGGAGGGTAGCGGGAGGGATCGTCAGACCGGGGAGCTGTTTTTT.